A selection of T cell receptor beta chains follows, all from one sample in a study of cytomegalovirus exposure and HLA in healthy donors. The table came from immunoSEQ multiplex PCR; TCRdb's copy has only in-frame clones and leaves some out. The table records 200,000 to 250,000 clones, about 80% of them present only once. Sequences were obtained from PBMCs. Source of these receptors: a woman in her thirties or forties in good health and CMV-seronegative. Each CDR3 is given with its conserved first and last residue. The D gene is left open where the match is weak. Clone size is stated in some rows and not others, as once, few, many or a class when expanded.

size | J | V | D | CDR3 | DNA
NA | TRBJ2-3 | TRBV9 | TRBD2 | CASSAPSGVSTDTQYF | TGTGCCAGCAGCGCGCCTAGCGGGGTTAGCACAGATACGCAGTATTTT
NA | TRBJ1-5 | TRBV16 | NA | CASREELGNQPQHF | TGTGCCAGCCGGGAGGAATTGGGCAATCAGCCCCAGCATTTT
NA | TRBJ1-4 | TRBV29-1 | NA | CSPTQGLNEKLFF | TGCAGCCCGACACAGGGCCTTAATGAAAAACTGTTTTTT
NA | TRBJ2-3 | TRBV6-1 | TRBD2 | CAIPGGYADTQYF | TGTGCCATTCCGGGGGGGTACGCAGATACGCAGTATTTT
NA | TRBJ1-3 | TRBV11-2 | NA | CASSLGAGNTIYF | TGTGCCAGCAGCTTAGGGGCGGGAAACACCATATATTTT
NA | TRBJ1-2 | TRBV9 | NA | CASNYRGAVGYTF | TGTGCCAGCAACTACCGGGGGGCGGTCGGCTACACCTTC
NA | TRBJ2-5 | TRBV5-8 | TRBD1 | CASSLGDRGNQETQYF | TGTGCCAGCAGCTTAGGGGACAGGGGGAACCAAGAGACCCAGTACTTC
NA | TRBJ2-5 | TRBV7-7 | NA | CASSFRRAETQYF | TGTGCTAGCAGCTTTCGCAGGGCAGAGACCCAGTACTTC
NA | TRBJ1-2 | TRBV7-9 | NA | CASSLAGARAHGYTF | TGTGCCAGCAGCTTAGCTGGCGCGAGGGCTCATGGCTACACCTTC
NA | TRBJ2-3 | TRBV6-6 | TRBD1 | CASSDRGRSTDTQYF | TGTGCCAGCAGTGACAGGGGGCGGAGCACAGATACGCAGTATTTT
few | TRBJ2-7 | TRBV6-5 | NA | CASSYLPQGKQYF | TGTGCCAGCAGTTACCTCCCGCAGGGAAAGCAGTACTTC
NA | TRBJ2-3 | TRBV6-4 | TRBD2 | CASSRTSGGTDTQYF | TGTGCCAGCAGCCGGACTAGCGGGGGCACAGATACGCAGTATTTT
few | TRBJ2-6 | TRBV2 | NA | CASSEVLSGANVLTF | TGTGCCAGCAGTGAAGTTCTCTCTGGGGCCAACGTCCTGACTTTC
NA | TRBJ2-5 | TRBV28 | TRBD1 | CASSFRGQGGGTQYF | TGTGCCAGCAGTTTCCGAGGACAGGGCGGAGGGACCCAGTACTTC
NA | TRBJ1-1 | TRBV6-6 | TRBD1 | CASSFGQGDTEAFF | TGTGCCAGCAGCTTCGGACAGGGGGACACTGAAGCTTTCTTT
NA | TRBJ2-7 | TRBV6-5 | TRBD1 | CASSRTGGSYEQYF | TGTGCCAGCAGTCGGACAGGGGGTTCCTACGAGCAGTACTTC
NA | TRBJ1-4 | TRBV2 | NA | CASGDGAKLFF | TGTGCCAGCGGTGACGGTGCGAAACTGTTTTTT
NA | TRBJ1-1 | TRBV11-3 | NA | CASSETVNTEAFF | TGTGCCAGCAGCGAGACAGTGAACACTGAAGCTTTCTTT
NA | TRBJ2-7 | TRBV11-2 | NA | CASSSRQGGYEQYF | TGTGCCAGCAGCTCCCGACAGGGAGGCTACGAGCAGTACTTC
few | TRBJ2-1 | TRBV4-3 | NA | CASSQAAGTALNEQFF | TGCGCCAGCAGCCAAGCGGCGGGGACCGCTCTAAATGAGCAGTTCTTC
NA | TRBJ2-1 | TRBV29-1 | TRBD1 | CSGRQGWVHEQFF | TGCAGCGGGAGACAGGGTTGGGTCCATGAGCAGTTCTTC
NA | TRBJ2-7 | TRBV5-4 | TRBD2 | CASSYGLAVIYEQYF | TGTGCCAGCAGCTATGGACTAGCGGTGATCTACGAGCAGTACTTC
few | TRBJ2-2 | TRBV7-8 | NA | CASSLAGGNGELFF | TGTGCCAGCAGCTTAGCTGGAGGGAACGGGGAGCTGTTTTTT
few | TRBJ2-7 | TRBV5-1 | TRBD1 | CANPGQGYHEQYF | TGCGCCAATCCGGGACAGGGGTACCACGAGCAGTACTTC
NA | TRBJ1-2 | TRBV4-3 | NA | CASSQVVGGDYTF | TGCGCCAGCAGCCAAGTGGTGGGGGGAGACTACACCTTC
NA | TRBJ1-1 | TRBV2 | TRBD1 | CASSDRGTEAFF | TGTGCCAGCAGCGACAGGGGCACTGAAGCTTTCTTT
NA | TRBJ2-7 | TRBV13 | NA | CASSPPGPYEQYF | TGTGCCAGCAGCCCCCCCGGTCCCTACGAGCAGTACTTC
few | TRBJ1-3 | TRBV5-6 | NA | CASSLRQAAGNTIYF | TGTGCCAGCAGCTTAAGACAGGCGGCGGGAAACACCATATATTTT
few | TRBJ1-1 | TRBV5-1 | TRBD1 | CASSWGQGGTEAFF | TGCGCCAGCAGCTGGGGACAGGGGGGGACTGAAGCTTTCTTT
NA | TRBJ2-5 | TRBV23-1 | NA | CASSQSSGAGGLETQYF | TGCGCCAGCAGTCAATCTTCGGGGGCAGGGGGTCTTGAGACCCAGTACTTC
NA | TRBJ1-1 | TRBV2 | NA | CASTVNTEAFF | TGTGCCAGCACAGTGAACACTGAAGCTTTCTTT
NA | TRBJ2-1 | TRBV28 | TRBD1 | CASSRARTGFYNEQFF | TGTGCCAGCAGTAGAGCCCGGACAGGGTTCTACAATGAGCAGTTCTTC
once | TRBJ2-1 | TRBV15 | TRBD1 | CATSTLTQGAEQFF | TGTGCCACCAGCACCCTTACCCAGGGGGCCGAGCAGTTCTTC
NA | TRBJ2-7 | TRBV7-9 | TRBD1 | CASSHDREMCF | TGTGCCAGCAGCCACGACAGGGAAATGTGCTTC
NA | TRBJ1-2 | TRBV6-6 | TRBD1 | CASNADRQGNGYTF | TGTGCCAGCAATGCGGACAGGCAAGGCAATGGCTACACCTTC
NA | TRBJ2-7 | TRBV6-5 | NA | CASSYSRDSYEQYF | TGTGCCAGCAGTTACTCCCGGGACTCCTACGAGCAGTACTTC
NA | TRBJ2-7 | TRBV28 | TRBD1 | CASGQLGTGSYEQYF | TGTGCCAGCGGCCAGTTGGGGACAGGAAGCTACGAGCAGTACTTC
once | TRBJ1-1 | TRBV19 | TRBD1 | CASSIPGTGGFSTEAFF | TGTGCCAGTAGTATCCCCGGGACAGGGGGCTTCAGCACTGAAGCTTTCTTT
NA | TRBJ1-6 | TRBV5-1 | TRBD1 | CASSTGQGMRNSPLHF | TGCGCCAGCAGCACCGGACAGGGAATGAGAAATTCACCCCTCCACTTT
NA | TRBJ1-1 | TRBV4-2 | NA | CASSRGGNTEAFF | TGTGCCAGCAGCCGAGGGGGGAACACTGAAGCTTTCTTT
NA | TRBJ1-5 | TRBV6-5 | NA | CASSFRNQPQHF | TGTGCCAGCAGTTTCAGAAATCAGCCCCAGCATTTT